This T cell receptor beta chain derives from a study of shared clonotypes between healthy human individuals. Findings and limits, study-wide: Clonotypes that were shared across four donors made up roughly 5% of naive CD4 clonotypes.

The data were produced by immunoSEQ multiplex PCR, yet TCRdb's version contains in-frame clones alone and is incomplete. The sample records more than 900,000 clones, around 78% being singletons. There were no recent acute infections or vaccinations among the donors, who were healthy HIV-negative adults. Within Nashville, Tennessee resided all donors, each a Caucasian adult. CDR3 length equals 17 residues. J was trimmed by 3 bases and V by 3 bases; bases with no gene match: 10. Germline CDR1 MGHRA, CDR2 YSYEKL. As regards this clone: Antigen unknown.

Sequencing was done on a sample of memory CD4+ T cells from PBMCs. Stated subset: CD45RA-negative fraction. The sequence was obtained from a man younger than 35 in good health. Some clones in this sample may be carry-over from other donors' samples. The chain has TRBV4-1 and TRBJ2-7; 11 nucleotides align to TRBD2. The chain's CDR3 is CASSHPGLAGAFYEQYF. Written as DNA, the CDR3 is TGCGCCAGCAGCCACCCCGGACTAGCGGGCGCCTTCTACGAGCAGTACTTC.